These 9 T cell receptor beta chains were sequenced from one sample in a study of human T cells and chemical hapten exposure. One entry per CDR3 protein results from TCRdb running MiXCR on the RACE reads. The data contain over 300,000 distinct CDR3 sequences, around 5.5% of them singletons. As for time point: pre-sensitization, week 0. Sample treatment: therapeutic diphenylcyclopropenone sensitization with weekly scalp DPC. Sequenced material: whole blood, taken in connection with sensitization to the hapten diphenylcyclopropenone (DPC). The receptors were gathered from a woman aged 45 to 65 with alopecia areata. Some clones in this sample may be carry-over from other donors' samples.

The rearrangement joins TRBV6-5 to TRBJ2-5; TRBD2 agrees at 7 bases. This CDR3 is built from 15 residues. Trimming cost V 5 bases and J 2 bases; bases outside gene matches: 8. Germline CDR1 is MNHEY and CDR2 is SVGAGI. The CDR3 DNA sequence: TGTGCCAGCAGTCCCGCGGGGGATCTGCAAGAGACCCAGTACTTC. It codes for CASSPAGDLQETQYF.

The chain recombines TRBV15 with TRBJ1-3; no firm D call. The germline CDR1 and CDR2 sequences are LNHNV and YYDKDF (reference sequence). Trimming took 1 base from V and 0 from J, leaving 4 bases between them. This CDR3 comprises 14 residues. CDR3 protein: CATSRVVSGNTIYF. DNA of the CDR3: TGTGCCACCAGCAGAGTGGTCTCTGGAAACACCATATATTTT.

A few counts support this clonotype. The V gene is TRBV30, the J gene TRBJ1-5; 8 positions match TRBD1. V lost 2 bases to trimming and J lost 0 bases; unmatched junction nucleotides: 3. This CDR3 has 15 amino acids. Germline V gives CDR1 GTSNPN, CDR2 SVGIG (reference sequence). The DNA of the CDR3 is TGTGCCTGGAGTCAGGGGGCCTATAGCAATCAGCCCCAGCATTTT. Protein sequence: CAWSQGAYSNQPQHF.

This clonotype was seen ten or more times. The V and J genes are TRBV6-5 and TRBJ2-7; 8 nucleotides agree with TRBD1. CDR3 length equals 14 residues. J gave up 0 bases and V 6 bases, and 4 bases lay outside the gene matches. From germline, CDR1 is MNHEY and CDR2 SVGAGI. The CDR3 here is CASRGQVSSYEQYF. CDR3 nucleotides: TGTGCCAGCAGGGGACAGGTTAGCTCCTACGAGCAGTACTTC.

The chain uses TRBV30 and TRBJ1-1; D remains unclear. The CDR3 is 12 residues long. CDR1 GTSNPN and CDR2 SVGIG come from the germline V gene (reference sequence). Trimming removed 3 bases at V and 2 bases at J, with 7 bases between. The CDR3 loop is CAWSDGNTEAFF. For the CDR3, the DNA is TGTGCCTGGAGCGATGGAAACACTGAAGCTTTCTTT.

This clonotype has ten or more counts. The V and J genes are TRBV7-9 and TRBJ1-5; maybe TRBD1 (5 bases). Trimming pared 0 bases from V and 6 bases from J, leaving 21 bases between. The CDR3 is 18 amino acids. CDR1 and CDR2 (germline): SEHNR, FQNEAQ (reference sequence). CDR3 region: CASSLASRKAGIVQPQHF. As DNA, the CDR3 is TGTGCCAGCAGCTTAGCGTCGAGGAAGGCAGGGATTGTTCAGCCCCAGCATTTT.

The V gene is TRBV12-3 or TRBV12-4, the J gene TRBJ2-4, with D possibly TRBD1 on 6 matching bases. The CDR3 sequence is 16 residues long. The V gene lost 5 bases and the J gene lost 0 bases, with 14 bases spanning the gap. The CDR3 coding sequence is TGTGCCAGCAGTCTCGGGACACTACTAGCCAAAAACATTCAGTACTTC. It translates to CASSLGTLLAKNIQYF.

This clonotype was found many times. The rearrangement links TRBV6-1 to TRBJ1-1, with 7 bases matching TRBD1. The CDR3 loop spans 14 amino acids. After removal of 4 bases from V and 5 bases from J, the junction contained 7 bases not matched to a gene. The germline gives CDR1 MNHNS, CDR2 SASEGT. CDR3 in amino acids: CASSGYRGRTEAFF. CDR3 bases: TGTGCCAGCAGTGGATACAGGGGACGGACTGAAGCTTTCTTT.

This clonotype was seen a handful of times. The V and J genes are TRBV2 and TRBJ2-7, with TRBD2 matching over 10 bases. Per the germline V gene, CDR1 is SNHLY and CDR2 is FYNNEI. The J segment lost 5 bases and the V segment lost 11 bases, leaving 12 bases of the junction unmatched. The CDR3 length is 14 residues. The CDR3 sequence: CARQGLAANNEQYF. CDR3 nucleotide sequence: TGTGCCCGACAAGGACTAGCGGCCAATAACGAGCAGTACTTC. The whole variable domain, filled in from reference TRBV2 and TRBJ2-7, reads EPEVTQTPSHQVTQMGQEVILRCVPISNHLYFYWYRQILGQKVEFLVSFYNNEISEKSEIFDDQFSVERPDGSNFTLKIRSTKLEDSAMYFCARQGLAANNEQYFGPGTRLTVT.